The 15 T cell receptor beta chains listed next were all sequenced from one sample in a study of control samples from healthy donors and cancer patients. This table comes from immunoSEQ multiplex PCR, and its TCRdb copy is limited to in-frame clones, with some not included. The table shows approximately 60,000 clones, with 90% occurring only once. The sequencing input was PBMCs. The receptors come from a woman between 50 and 59 years old with colorectal cancer.

The genes are TRBV27 and TRBJ1-2; D gene uncertain. Between the trimmed V and J ends, which lost 0 bases and 0 bases, there was a span of 11 bases. The CDR3 contains 16 residues. Germline V lookup: CDR1 MNHEY, CDR2 SMNVEV (reference sequence). CDR3 sequence (DNA): TGTGCCAGCAGTTTATCGGCGGCAGCGTCTAACTATGGCTACACCTTC. This gives the protein CASSLSAAASNYGYTF.

The V gene is TRBV15, the J gene TRBJ2-7; a weak D match, TRBD1 (6 bases). V was cut by 3 bases and J by 0 bases, with 12 bases left in between. Germline V lookup: CDR1 LNHNV, CDR2 YYDKDF (reference sequence). CDR3 length: 15 residues. The CDR3 DNA follows: TGTGCCACCAGCAGGGACCGGGACACCTCCTACGAGCAGTACTTC. As protein: CATSRDRDTSYEQYF.

The chain is built from TRBV18 and TRBJ1-1; 7 bases map to TRBD1. The V gene end was trimmed by 9 bases and the J gene end by 2 bases; junction bases not matched to a gene: 15. This CDR3 spans 16 amino acids. CDR1 is KGHSH, CDR2 LQKENI, per germline. CDR3 loop: CASSAITQGGNTEAFF. DNA for the CDR3: TGTGCCAGTTCCGCAATTACCCAGGGGGGCAACACTGAAGCTTTCTTT. Variable domain in full (rest from reference TRBV18 and TRBJ1-1): NAGVMQNPRHLVRRRGQEARLRCSPMKGHSHVYWYRQLPEEGLKFMVYLQKENIIDESGMPKERFSAEFPKEGPSILRIQQVVRGDSAAYFCASSAITQGGNTEAFFGQGTRLTVV.

This sequence joins TRBV28 and TRBJ2-7; possible D gene TRBD1, 6 bases. The CDR3 contains 15 residues. Germline V gives CDR1 MDHEN, CDR2 SYDVKM. Trimming removed 2 bases from V and 2 bases from J, with 13 bases in between. CDR3 sequence reads: CASSLMADSTYEQYF. DNA for the CDR3: TGTGCCAGCAGTTTAATGGCGGACAGTACCTACGAGCAGTACTTC.

V gene TRBV4-1 combines with J gene TRBJ2-1; TRBD2 agrees at 13 bases. J lost 3 bases, V lost 4 bases, and 9 bases had no gene match. The CDR3 is 18 residues long. CDR1 and CDR2 from the germline V gene are MGHRA and YSYEKL. The CDR3 loop reads CASSPGLAGSRDYNEQFF. As DNA, the CDR3 is TGCGCCAGCAGCCCGGGACTAGCGGGATCGAGAGACTACAATGAGCAGTTCTTC.

This chain uses TRBV6-2 or TRBV6-3 with TRBJ2-1; D may be TRBD1 (5 bases). The CDR3 has 15 residues. Germline-derived CDR1 and CDR2 are MNHEY and SVGEGT. V was shortened by 6 bases and J by 6 bases, with 18 bases between the two germline ends. As DNA, the CDR3 is TGTGCCAGCAGCCTCCCTAGGGGCCAGCCCAATGAGCAGTTCTTC. Residues: CASSLPRGQPNEQFF.

The gene calls are TRBV5-1 and TRBJ2-7; D possibly corresponds to TRBD2 (6 bases). This CDR3 has 14 residues. Trimming took 4 bases from V and 0 from J, leaving 11 bases between them. Germline CDR1 SGHRS, CDR2 YFSETQ. The CDR3 protein is CASSRPSDSYEQYF. Here the CDR3 DNA reads TGCGCCAGCAGCCGCCCTAGCGACTCCTACGAGCAGTACTTC.

V usage is TRBV2 and J usage is TRBJ1-1; 10 nucleotides match TRBD1. The length of the CDR3 is 14 residues. The V segment lost 4 bases and the J segment 1 base; nucleotides outside the gene matches: 0. Germline assignment: CDR1 SNHLY and CDR2 FYNNEI. The CDR3 DNA reads as TGTGCCAGCAGTGGGACAGGGGGGAACACTGAAGCTTTCTTT. Its protein is CASSGTGGNTEAFF.

The chain uses TRBV6-1 and TRBJ2-3, with TRBD2 matching over 9 bases. V shed 4 bases and J 2 bases; nucleotides not matched to a gene: 10. Germline lookup yields CDR1 MNHNS and CDR2 SASEGT. CDR3 length: 17 amino acids. CDR3 protein: CASSVRGLASPTDTQYF. In nucleotides, the CDR3 is TGTGCCAGCAGTGTGCGGGGACTAGCATCCCCCACAGATACGCAGTATTTT.

In its sample, this clone was seen once. The chain carries TRBV6-6 and TRBJ1-1; possible D gene TRBD1, 5 bases. Per the germline V gene, CDR1 is MNHNY and CDR2 is SVGAGI (reference sequence). V was pared by 2 bases and J by 5 bases, with 9 bases between. The CDR3 covers 13 residues. In DNA form, the CDR3 reads TGTGCCAGCAGTTACAGGGGAAGGACTGAAGCTTTCTTT. This sequence encodes CASSYRGRTEAFF.

This clone was found a few times. The rearrangement links TRBV7-9 to TRBJ1-1; D remains ambiguous. CDR1 and CDR2 from the germline V gene are SEHNR and FQNEAQ (reference sequence). This CDR3 region has 15 residues. V was cut by 5 bases and J by 2 bases, with 15 bases left in between. CDR3 region: CASSDGLGFNTEAFF. DNA of the CDR3: TGTGCCAGCAGCGACGGACTGGGGTTTAACACTGAAGCTTTCTTT.

This chain uses TRBV5-8 with TRBJ1-3, with D unresolved. The V end was cut by 0 bases, the J end by 2 bases, with 12 bases between. CDR1 and CDR2 from the germline V gene are SGHTS and YDEGEE. The CDR3 is made up of 16 amino acids. The CDR3 loop is CASSLATWQPGNTIYF. CDR3 DNA: TGTGCCAGCAGCTTGGCCACATGGCAGCCTGGAAACACCATATATTTT.

The CDR3 region has the DNA TGTGCCAGCAGCCTGGACAGGACCTATGGCTACACCTTC. It translates to CASSLDRTYGYTF. The V gene is TRBV3-1 (or the pseudogene TRBV3-2), the J gene TRBJ1-2, with TRBD1 identical over 7 bases. The germline V gene has CDR1 LGHDT and CDR2 YNNKEL (reference sequence). This CDR3 comprises 13 residues. V was clipped by 4 bases and J by 4 bases; unmatched bases: 3.

The chain has TRBV5-6 and TRBJ1-6; 10 positions match TRBD1. The CDR3 totals 13 residues. The germline CDR1 and CDR2 sequences are SGHDT and YYEEEE. V shed 4 bases and J 14 bases; nucleotides not matched to a gene: 6. Written as DNA, the CDR3 is TGTGCCAGCAGCAAGACAGGGGGCAGCACCCTCCACTTT. It is translated as CASSKTGGSTLHF. Full variable domain (outside the CDR3, taken from reference TRBV5-6 and TRBJ1-6): DAGVTQSPTHLIKTRGQQVTLRCSPKSGHDTVSWYQQALGQGPQFIFQYYEEEERQRGNFPDRFSGHQFPNYSSELNVNALLLGDSALYLCASSKTGGSTLHFGNGTRLTVT.

The chain carries TRBV10-1 and TRBJ2-1, with TRBD1 matching 10 bases. CDR1 WNHNN and CDR2 SYGVQD come from the germline V gene (reference sequence). Germline trimming cut 5 bases from V and 6 bases from J; bases unmatched to any gene: 7. The CDR3 contains 15 residues. CDR3 sequence reads: CASSMTGGFVNEQFF. In nucleotides, the CDR3 is TGCGCCAGCAGTATGACAGGGGGCTTTGTCAATGAGCAGTTCTTC.